This T cell receptor (beta chain) was observed in a study of control samples from healthy donors and cancer patients. CDR1 SGHVS and CDR2 FNYEAQ come from the germline V gene. Trimming left V 0 bases short and J 3 bases short, with 6 bases between. The CDR3 spans 15 residues. The repertoire was sequenced with immunoSEQ multiplex PCR; TCRdb's copy has only in-frame clones and lacks some. This sample has 100,000 to 150,000 clones, with 92% found just once. The clonotype comes from a woman in her fifties or sixties in good health. J is TRBJ1-6 and V is TRBV7-6; D unresolved. The material sequenced was blood. CDR3 nucleotide sequence: TGTGCCAGCAGCTTAGCAACGGACTATAATTCACCCCTCCACTTT. Translating it yields CASSLATDYNSPLHF.